Described below is a single T cell receptor beta chain sequence and its context. Its antigen target is currently unknown. The sample holds no much larger clone one base away, and base qualities are not on file. Libraries were constructed by the immunoSEQ multiplex PCR assay. What TCRdb holds here is the immuneACCESS table cut down to in-frame rearrangements. Part of the clones is not present; checked against another copy, under half of the missing clones reflect an unresolved V gene, and the others are unexplained. Recorded for this sample are 150,000 to 200,000 clones; around 90% of them occurred a single time. Around 12% of the sample is held by the ten biggest clonotypes. The V end loses 9 bases and the J end loses 3 bases, and a stretch of 10 bases separates them. Its CDR3 holds 12 amino acids, cysteine through phenylalanine. This entry keeps only the CDR3 DNA: 36 bases, framed from base 1. Based on the germline V gene, the CDR1 and CDR2 sequences are SNHLY and FYNNEI.

This entry is derived from a study of control samples from healthy donors and cancer patients (dated by TCRdb to between 2020 and 2021). The rearranged segments are TRBV2 and TRBJ2-3; a confident D gene designation cannot be given. The source of this sequence is a man younger than 40 in good health. Sequencing was carried out using blood. The nucleotide sequence is given as TGTGCCAGTTCGAGCTTAACAGATACGCAGTATTTT. The translation is CASSSLTDTQYF.